This T cell receptor (beta chain) was retrieved from a study of cytomegalovirus exposure and HLA in healthy donors. Study-wide points: As a later analysis showed, a missense DCLRE1C variant was linked to trimming of TCR beta V- and J-genes. TRBV6-2, TRBV6-3 and some other V segments were unresolvable in 87-base-pair reads. Productive rates of about 87% or about 30% were seen for most TCR beta V segments in an earlier analysis. The study flagged around 150 TCR beta chains as cytomegalovirus-associated.

Details on this clone: Its specificity is unknown.

Germline-derived CDR1 and CDR2 are SNHLY and FYNNEI. Trimming left V 4 bases short and J 9 bases short, with 16 bases between. The CDR3 length is 15 residues. Both 60 Vbeta primers and 13 Jbeta primers went into the PCR. Some clones are missing from TCRdb's copy, which holds only in-frame ones; the method was immunoSEQ multiplex PCR. The clone table shows tens of thousands of clones, with the ten largest holding approximately 5.3%. This rearrangement joins TRBV2 to TRBJ1-6; a weak D match, TRBD1 (6 bases). The material sequenced was PBMCs. This clonotype originated in a woman in her 40s in good health and CMV-seropositive. As DNA, the CDR3 is TGTGCCAGCAGTGCGCAGGGGCCACGGGGTTCACCCCTCCACTTT. Its translation is CASSAQGPRGSPLHF.